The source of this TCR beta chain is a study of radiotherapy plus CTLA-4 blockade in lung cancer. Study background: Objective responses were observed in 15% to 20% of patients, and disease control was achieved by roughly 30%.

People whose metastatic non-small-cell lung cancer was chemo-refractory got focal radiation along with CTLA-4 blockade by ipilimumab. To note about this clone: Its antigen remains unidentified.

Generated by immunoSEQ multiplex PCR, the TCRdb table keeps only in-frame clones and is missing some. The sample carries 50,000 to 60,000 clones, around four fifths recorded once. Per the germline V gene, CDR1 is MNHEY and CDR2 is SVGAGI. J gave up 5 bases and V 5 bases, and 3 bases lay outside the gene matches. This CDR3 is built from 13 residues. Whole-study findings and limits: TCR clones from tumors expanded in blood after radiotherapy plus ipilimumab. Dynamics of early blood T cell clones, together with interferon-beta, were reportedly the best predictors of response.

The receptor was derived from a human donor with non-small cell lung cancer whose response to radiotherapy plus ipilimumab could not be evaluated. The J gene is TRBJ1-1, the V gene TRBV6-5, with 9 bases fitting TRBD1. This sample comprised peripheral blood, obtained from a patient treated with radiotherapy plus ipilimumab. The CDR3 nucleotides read TGTGCCAGCAGTGGACAGGGGCGGACTGAAGCTTTCTTT. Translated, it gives CASSGQGRTEAFF.